This entry lists 3 T cell receptor beta chains sequenced from one sample in a study of T cell clonotyping in hematopoietic cell transplantation. This table comes from immunoSEQ multiplex PCR, and its TCRdb copy is limited to in-frame clones, with some not included. Here the sample spans tens of thousands of clones, roughly 96% being singletons. Sequenced sample: peripheral blood mononuclear cells. Receptor source: a man under 40 in good health. Some clones in this sample may be carry-over from other donors' samples.

V and J are TRBV6-1 and TRBJ2-7; D possibly corresponds to TRBD1 (5 bases). The CDR3 runs 13 residues. The ends were cut back, 2 bases at V and 7 bases at J, with 12 bases in the middle. Looked up from germline, CDR1 is MNHNS and CDR2 is SASEGT. The CDR3 loop is CASSEQGPREQYF. The CDR3 DNA follows: TGTGCCAGCAGTGAACAGGGCCCGCGGGAGCAGTACTTC.

The rearrangement uses TRBV7-2 and TRBJ2-6; D gene ambiguous. There are 14 residues in the CDR3. V was cut by 5 bases and J by 0 bases, with 5 bases left in between. Germline CDR1 SGHTA, CDR2 FQGNSA. Written as DNA, the CDR3 is TGTGCCAGCAGCCCGCGCTCTGGGGCCAACGTCCTGACTTTC. This codes for CASSPRSGANVLTF.

V gene TRBV18 combines with J gene TRBJ1-4, with D perhaps TRBD1 (5 bases). CDR1 and CDR2 (germline): KGHSH, LQKENI. Deletions cut 6 bases from V and 3 bases from J, with 14 bases between. This CDR3 has 15 amino acids. The CDR3 nucleotides read TGTGCCAGCTCTCTCGGGGGGACCTCTAATGAAAAACTGTTTTTT. Residues: CASSLGGTSNEKLFF.